These T cell receptor beta chains were read from a single sample in a study of vaccination and CD4 T cells after COVID-19. TCRdb re-called the PCR reads through MiXCR, storing one row per CDR3 protein. The top ten clones hold 20% to 30% of a sample with about 10,000 distinct CDR3 sequences, 63% of them seen once. Their cognate antigens are unknown. The sequencing sample was made of CD4+ T cells from blood, cultured in vitro. These receptors originate from a human donor who had recovered from COVID-19. Each CDR3 is given with its conserved first and last residue. The D gene is left open where the match is weak. Not every row has a clone size; where given, it reads once, few, many or a size class.

len	v_gene	j_gene	abundance	d_gene	CDR3aa	CDR3nt
13	TRBV25-1	TRBJ1-5	-	-	CASSAGLNQPQHF	TGTGCCAGCAGTGCTGGGCTCAATCAGCCCCAGCATTTT
15	TRBV19	TRBJ2-3	-	TRBD2	CASSYPSGSSDTQYF	TGTGCCAGTAGTTACCCTAGCGGGAGCTCAGATACGCAGTATTTT
10	TRBV20-1	TRBJ1-1	few	-	CSARDLEAFF	TGCAGTGCTAGAGACCTTGAAGCTTTCTTT
14	TRBV20-1	TRBJ1-2	-	-	CSAIGAGGPYGYTF	TGCAGTGCTATCGGCGCAGGAGGCCCCTATGGCTACACCTTC
13	TRBV20-1	TRBJ1-1	-	TRBD1	CSAPDRENTEAFF	TGCAGTGCCCCGGACAGGGAGAACACTGAAGCTTTCTTT
16	TRBV2	TRBJ2-5	-	TRBD1	CASSDLRGQEGETQYF	TGTGCCAGCAGTGATCTCAGGGGGCAAGAGGGAGAGACCCAGTACTTC
16	TRBV20-1	TRBJ1-1	-	TRBD1	CSARRTGNPGGTEAFF	TGCAGTGCTAGAAGGACAGGGAACCCGGGGGGGACTGAAGCTTTCTTT
10	TRBV20-1	TRBJ1-2	few	-	CSAYSYGYTF	TGCAGTGCTTACTCTTATGGCTACACCTTC
19	TRBV18	TRBJ2-2	few	TRBD1	CASSPLGVRQGAITGELFF	TGTGCCAGCTCACCACTCGGGGTTCGACAGGGGGCCATCACCGGGGAGCTGTTTTTT
14	TRBV6-1	TRBJ1-2	few	TRBD1	CASLWGQTNVGYTF	TGTGCCAGCCTATGGGGACAGACTAACGTTGGCTACACCTTC
16	TRBV20-1	TRBJ1-1	few	TRBD1	CSARVDPQGVNTEAFF	TGCAGTGCTAGAGTGGATCCTCAGGGGGTGAACACTGAAGCTTTCTTT
14	TRBV20-1	TRBJ2-5	-	-	CSARSMELKETQYF	TGCAGTGCTAGGAGTATGGAACTCAAAGAGACCCAGTACTTC